Listed below are T cell receptor beta chains from one sample, sequenced in a study of T cells in Graves' hyperthyroidism and ophthalmopathy. From the multiplex PCR reads, TCRdb called clonotypes with MiXCR, one entry per CDR3 protein. The repertoire holds over 500,000 distinct CDR3 sequences, with approximately 14% as singletons. The sequenced material came from blood. The receptors stem from a woman between 40 and 50 years old with Graves' hyperthyroidism. CDR3s include the opening cysteine and the closing phenylalanine or tryptophan. The D gene is left open where the match is weak. Rows give clone size only sometimes, using once, few, many, or a class for an expanded clone.

clone size	J gene	D gene	V gene	CDR3 DNA	CDR3 protein
many	TRBJ2-1	-	TRBV6-1	TGTGCCAGCAGAGAAGCGCCGACCTACAATGAGCAGTTCTTC	CASREAPTYNEQFF
many	TRBJ1-1	-	TRBV2	TGTGCCAGCAGGCGGGACCCTGAAGCTTTCTTT	CASRRDPEAFF
few	TRBJ2-7	-	TRBV7-9	TGTGCCAGCAGCTCAGAGCAAGGGGAGCCTAGCTCCTACGAGCAGTACTTC	CASSSEQGEPSSYEQYF
many	TRBJ1-1	-	TRBV27	TGTGCCAGCAGTTTCTCGGAGGCGTCTGAAGCTTTCTTT	CASSFSEASEAFF
many	TRBJ2-2	-	TRBV7-8	TGTGCCAGCAGCCCAGACTTCGGTAACACCGGGGAGCTGTTTTTT	CASSPDFGNTGELFF
many	TRBJ1-4	TRBD1	TRBV20-1	TGCAGTGCTGCCGGGACAGGCACTAATGAAAAACTGTTTTTT	CSAAGTGTNEKLFF
few	TRBJ1-2	TRBD1	TRBV24-1	TGTGCCACCATGGACTCGACAGGGATTTATGGCTACACCTTC	CATMDSTGIYGYTF
many	TRBJ2-1	-	TRBV12-3/TRBV12-4	TGTGCCAGCAGTCAGGGGGGATCCTACAATGAGCAGTTCTTC	CASSQGGSYNEQFF
few	TRBJ2-5	TRBD2	TRBV6-5	TGTGCCAGCAGTTACGGAGCGGGAGCAGAGACCCAGTACTTC	CASSYGAGAETQYF
many	TRBJ2-1	TRBD2	TRBV3-1	TGTGCCAGCAGCCACGGGACTAGCGGGAGTCCGTACAATGAGCAGTTCTTC	CASSHGTSGSPYNEQFF
many	TRBJ2-7	TRBD1	TRBV7-9	TGTGCCAGCAGCCCCTCGACAGGGTACGCCCACGAGCAGTACTTC	CASSPSTGYAHEQYF
many	TRBJ2-4	TRBD1	TRBV20-1	TGCAGTGCTAGACCCGTACAGGGGGCACTGTACTTC	CSARPVQGALYF
-	TRBJ2-7	TRBD2	TRBV25-1	TGTGCCAGCAGTCCACGACTAGCGGACAAATACGAGCAGTACTTC	CASSPRLADKYEQYF
few	TRBJ1-3	-	TRBV12-3/TRBV12-4	TGTGCCAGCAGTTTAGGGATACAGGGAAACACCATATATTTT	CASSLGIQGNTIYF
-	TRBJ2-1	TRBD2	TRBV5-1	TGCGCCAGCATGGGACTAGCGGGAGTCAATGAGCAGTTCTTC	CASMGLAGVNEQFF
-	TRBJ1-5	-	TRBV19	TGTGCCAGTAGGTGGGCAGACGGTCGGCCCCAGCATTTT	CASRWADGRPQHF
many	TRBJ1-2	TRBD1	TRBV27	TGTGCCAGCAGTTTGGGACAGAACCTCGACTATGGCTACACCTTC	CASSLGQNLDYGYTF
-	TRBJ2-7	-	TRBV5-1	TGCGCCAGCAGCTTGGGACTAGGTTCTCTCGCTGGGAAATACGAGCAGTACTTC	CASSLGLGSLAGKYEQYF
many	TRBJ1-1	TRBD1	TRBV2	TGTGCCAGCAACCTAGACAGGGACACTGAAGCTTTCTTT	CASNLDRDTEAFF
many	TRBJ2-7	TRBD2	TRBV3-1	TGTGCCAGCAGCCCCGGGACTAGCGCCTCCGAGCAGTACTTC	CASSPGTSASEQYF
-	TRBJ1-5	TRBD1	TRBV15	TGTGCCACCAGCAGAGATAAGGGGGCGGGTCAGCCCCAGCATTTT	CATSRDKGAGQPQHF
few	TRBJ2-2	TRBD1	TRBV7-7	TGTGCTAGCAGCTCGCGACAGGGGGCTGGCACCGGGGAGCTGTTTTTT	CASSSRQGAGTGELFF
-	TRBJ2-6	-	TRBV20-1	TGCAGTGCTATCCGGTCTGGGGCCAACGTCCTGACTTTC	CSAIRSGANVLTF
many	TRBJ2-7	TRBD2	TRBV12-3/TRBV12-4	TGTGCCAGCAGTTTCGGGGGGATTGGCTACGAGCAGTACTTC	CASSFGGIGYEQYF
many	TRBJ2-3	TRBD2	TRBV6-1	TGTGCCAGCACTACTAGCGGGAGTGGTGCAGATACGCAGTATTTT	CASTTSGSGADTQYF
-	TRBJ1-1	TRBD1	TRBV25-1	TGTGCCAGCAGTGCCATGGGACAGGGGTTTTTAGCTTTCTTT	CASSAMGQGFLAFF
-	TRBJ1-1	-	TRBV2	TGTGCCAACCCTTCATCAGGGGCTTTCTTT	CANPSSGAFF
few	TRBJ2-5	TRBD2	TRBV12-3/TRBV12-4	TGTGCCAGCAGCTGGACTAGACAAGAGACCCAGTACTTC	CASSWTRQETQYF
few	TRBJ2-7	TRBD2	TRBV20-1	TGCAGTGCTAGACTTGCGACGGGAGGGTTCGGCGAGCAGTACTTC	CSARLATGGFGEQYF
-	TRBJ2-6	-	TRBV24-1	TGTGCCACCAGTGATTCAAGTTCTGGGGCCAACGTCCTGACTTTC	CATSDSSSGANVLTF
-	TRBJ1-1	-	TRBV15	TGTGCCACCAGCAGAGATCGGGGGAACACTGGAGCTTTCTTT	CATSRDRGNTGAFF
few	TRBJ2-1	-	TRBV28	TGTGCCAGCAGTTTAGGGGTACTAGAGCAGTTCTTC	CASSLGVLEQFF
-	TRBJ2-2	-	TRBV5-1	TGCGCCAGCAGCTTTAATTATCCAGGGGTGGCGGTTGCCGGGGAGCTGTTTTTT	CASSFNYPGVAVAGELFF
-	TRBJ2-1	TRBD2	TRBV4-1	TGCGCCAGCAGCCAACCCCCCAGCGGGAGGGCCTTTGTTGAGCAGTTCTTC	CASSQPPSGRAFVEQFF
-	TRBJ2-7	TRBD2	TRBV12-3/TRBV12-4	TGTGCCAGCAGTACCGGACTAGCTTCCTACGAGCAGTACTTC	CASSTGLASYEQYF
many	TRBJ2-2	-	TRBV11-3	TGTGCCAGCAGCTTCAGGGAAGGCGGGGAGCTGTTTTTT	CASSFREGGELFF
many	TRBJ2-2	TRBD2	TRBV7-3	TGTGCCAGCAGCCCCGCGGGGGGCAGTGGCGGGGAGCTGTTTTTT	CASSPAGGSGGELFF
many	TRBJ2-2	-	TRBV29-1	TGCAGCGTTGACAGGGGAAACACCGGGGAGCTGTTTTTT	CSVDRGNTGELFF
-	TRBJ2-1	-	TRBV27	TGTGCCAGCACCACTTGTCAGGGGAAGTTCTTC	CASTTCQGKFF
-	TRBJ1-5	-	TRBV7-2	TGTGCCAGCAGCGCGGACAGAGTTCAGCCCCAGCATTTT	CASSADRVQPQHF
many	TRBJ1-1	-	TRBV6-1	TGTGCCAGCAGGATACAGGGCGGCACTGAAGCTTTCTTT	CASRIQGGTEAFF
many	TRBJ2-2	-	TRBV12-3/TRBV12-4	TGTGCCAGCAGTTTAGGTGGAGGAGTCACCGGGGAGCTGTTTTTT	CASSLGGGVTGELFF
few	TRBJ2-3	TRBD2	TRBV5-6	TGTGCCAGCAGCTTGGCCATGACTAGCGGGATGGATACGCAGTATTTT	CASSLAMTSGMDTQYF